This is a list of T cell receptor beta chains from one sample in a study of shared clonotypes between healthy human individuals. Clones were read by immunoSEQ multiplex PCR, and TCRdb kept only the in-frame ones, dropping some. This table holds about 380,000 clones, 96% found once. Material for sequencing was memory CD8+ T cells sorted from blood. The receptors were sampled from a man under 40 in good health. CDR3s include the opening cysteine and the closing phenylalanine or tryptophan. The D gene is left open where the match is weak. Where a row states a size, it is once, few, many or the class of an expanded clone; other rows omit it.

d_call,clone_size,j_call,v_call,cdr3_aa,cdr3_nt
.,once,TRBJ1-1,TRBV4-1,CASSQDWARLNTEAFF,TGCGCCAGCAGCCAAGATTGGGCCAGACTGAACACTGAAGCTTTCTTT
.,.,TRBJ2-1,TRBV20-1,CSARGGGEQFF,TGCAGTGCTAGAGGGGGGGGCGAGCAGTTCTTC
.,.,TRBJ1-5,TRBV18,CASGLGNQPQHF,TGTGCCAGCGGCCTGGGCAATCAGCCCCAGCATTTT
TRBD1,.,TRBJ2-5,TRBV5-1,CASSLGHTGGGETQYF,TGCGCCAGCAGCTTGGGACATACAGGGGGCGGTGAGACCCAGTACTTC
.,.,TRBJ1-4,TRBV5-1,CASSSDEKLFF,TGCGCCAGCAGCTCGGATGAAAAACTGTTTTTT
TRBD2,.,TRBJ2-2,TRBV30,CAWRPAGGPWTGELFF,TGTGCCTGGAGGCCTGCGGGAGGGCCGTGGACCGGGGAGCTGTTTTTT
TRBD2,.,TRBJ2-3,TRBV7-7,CASSSRLAADTQYF,TGTGCTAGCAGCTCTCGACTAGCCGCAGATACGCAGTATTTT
.,.,TRBJ1-1,TRBV6-5,CASSYSSDGYTEAFF,TGTGCCAGCAGTTACTCGTCGGACGGATACACTGAAGCTTTCTTT
.,.,TRBJ2-7,TRBV6-6,CASRGGDYFYEQYF,TGTGCCAGCCGAGGGGGGGACTACTTCTACGAGCAGTACTTC
.,.,TRBJ2-1,TRBV20-1,CSASAYNEQFF,TGCAGTGCTAGCGCGTACAATGAGCAGTTCTTC
TRBD1,.,TRBJ1-1,TRBV2,CATQTGTGSTEAFF,TGTGCCACCCAAACCGGGACAGGGTCCACTGAAGCTTTCTTT
.,.,TRBJ1-3,TRBV2,CATQAQGSSGNTIYF,TGTGCCACCCAGGCCCAGGGTAGCTCTGGAAACACCATATATTTT
.,.,TRBJ1-5,TRBV28,CASHSGDQPQHF,TGTGCCAGCCATTCAGGCGATCAGCCCCAGCATTTT
.,.,TRBJ2-7,TRBV15,CATSRRRDPAYEQYF,TGTGCCACCAGCAGGAGGAGGGACCCAGCCTACGAGCAGTACTTC
.,.,TRBJ1-5,TRBV2,CASSDQGGYSNQPQHF,TGTGCCAGCAGTGACCAAGGAGGCTATAGCAATCAGCCCCAGCATTTT
TRBD2,.,TRBJ2-1,TRBV10-3,CAIPTSLFNEQFF,TGTGCCATCCCGACTAGCCTCTTTAATGAGCAGTTCTTC
.,.,TRBJ2-5,TRBV5-1,CGGGTQYF,TGCGGAGGGGGGACCCAGTACTTC
.,.,TRBJ2-3,TRBV7-9,CASRPWGSVTDTQYF,TGTGCCAGCAGACCCTGGGGGAGTGTGACAGATACGCAGTATTTT
.,once,TRBJ2-7,TRBV11-2,CASSIGPRVYEQYF,TGTGCCAGCAGCATCGGGCCTCGGGTCTACGAGCAGTACTTC
.,.,TRBJ2-7,TRBV18,CASSPPGREGDEQYF,TGTGCCAGCTCACCACCGGGTAGGGAGGGGGACGAGCAGTACTTC
.,.,TRBJ2-7,TRBV5-6,CASRTAGRFREQYF,TGTGCCAGCAGGACGGCAGGACGGTTTCGGGAGCAGTACTTC
.,.,TRBJ2-1,TRBV27,CASKKGNLLSFEQFF,TGTGCCAGCAAAAAGGGAAATCTACTATCTTTTGAGCAGTTCTTC
.,.,TRBJ2-3,TRBV5-1,CASSQLRDSSTDTQYF,TGCGCCAGCAGCCAACTCAGGGACTCTAGCACAGATACGCAGTATTTT
.,.,TRBJ1-2,TRBV4-1,CASSQGGAYGYTF,TGCGCCAGCAGCCAAGGAGGGGCGTATGGCTACACCTTC
.,.,TRBJ1-2,TRBV4-1,CASSQAGGFYGYTF,TGCGCCAGCAGCCAAGCGGGCGGCTTCTATGGCTACACCTTC
.,.,TRBJ2-7,TRBV10-3,CAIASSYEQYF,TGTGCCATCGCCTCCTCCTACGAGCAGTACTTC
.,.,TRBJ2-7,TRBV11-1,CASSHNSDEQYF,TGTGCCAGCAGCCATAATAGCGATGAGCAGTACTTC
TRBD1,once,TRBJ2-3,TRBV25-1,CASSADRGGVTSTDTQYF,TGTGCCAGCAGTGCAGACAGGGGCGGTGTTACGTCCACAGATACGCAGTATTTT
.,.,TRBJ2-7,TRBV27,CASSPLSSYEQYF,TGTGCCAGCAGCCCCCTTAGCTCCTACGAGCAGTACTTC
TRBD2,.,TRBJ2-7,TRBV27,CASSFGGGPYEQYF,TGTGCCAGCAGTTTTGGCGGGGGTCCCTACGAGCAGTACTTC
.,.,TRBJ2-1,TRBV5-6,CASSFVGYNEQFF,TGTGCCAGCAGCTTTGTAGGGTACAATGAGCAGTTCTTC
.,.,TRBJ2-7,TRBV7-6,CASSPQRARGGEQYF,TGTGCCAGCAGCCCCCAGCGGGCCCGAGGGGGGGAGCAGTACTTC
.,.,TRBJ1-5,TRBV28,CASSRDRINQPQHF,TGTGCCAGCAGTCGAGACAGGATCAATCAGCCCCAGCATTTT
.,.,TRBJ1-5,TRBV6-5,CASSRPGDNQPQHF,TGTGCCAGCAGTAGACCAGGGGACAATCAGCCCCAGCATTTT
.,few,TRBJ1-1,TRBV7-9,CASSLDRDTEAFF,TGTGCCAGCAGCTTAGACAGGGACACTGAAGCTTTCTTT
.,.,TRBJ1-4,TRBV7-9,CASSQTRDEKLFF,TGTGCCAGCAGCCAGACCAGGGATGAAAAACTGTTTTTT
TRBD2,.,TRBJ2-7,TRBV4-2,CASSQDRTTSGEAYEQYF,TGTGCCAGCAGCCAAGATCGCACGACTAGCGGGGAAGCCTACGAGCAGTACTTC
TRBD2,.,TRBJ2-1,TRBV9,CASSVSGGREQFF,TGTGCCAGCAGCGTGTCGGGAGGAAGGGAGCAGTTCTTC
TRBD1,.,TRBJ2-4,TRBV10-3,CAISTGTGGRDIQYF,TGTGCCATCAGCACCGGGACAGGGGGGAGAGACATTCAGTACTTC
.,.,TRBJ2-7,TRBV30,CAWRDGFGEQYF,TGTGCCTGGCGCGACGGGTTTGGGGAGCAGTACTTC
TRBD2,.,TRBJ2-1,TRBV9,CASSVSLAGGYNEQFF,TGTGCCAGCAGCGTAAGTTTGGCGGGGGGTTACAATGAGCAGTTCTTC
.,.,TRBJ1-3,TRBV2,CARSAGNTIYF,TGTGCCAGGTCAGCTGGAAACACCATATATTTT
TRBD2,.,TRBJ2-3,TRBV5-4,CASRRWTSGSTDTQYF,TGTGCCAGCAGGCGCTGGACTAGCGGAAGCACAGATACGCAGTATTTT
TRBD1,once,TRBJ1-1,TRBV15,CATEDRGYTEAFF,TGTGCCACCGAAGACAGGGGGTACACTGAAGCTTTCTTT
.,.,TRBJ1-3,TRBV10-1,CASRDTTGNTIYF,TGCGCCAGCCGGGACACAACTGGAAACACCATATATTTT
TRBD2,.,TRBJ2-7,TRBV7-9,CASSSSGEGPYEQYF,TGTGCCAGCAGCTCTAGCGGGGAGGGGCCCTACGAGCAGTACTTC
.,.,TRBJ2-1,TRBV20-1,CSARGINEQFF,TGCAGTGCTAGGGGAATTAATGAGCAGTTCTTC
TRBD2,.,TRBJ2-1,TRBV25-1,CASSQGLAGGYEQFF,TGTGCCAGCAGCCAGGGACTAGCGGGAGGGTATGAGCAGTTCTTC
.,.,TRBJ1-5,TRBV5-1,CARAFSNQPQHF,TGCGCCCGGGCCTTTAGCAATCAGCCCCAGCATTTT
TRBD2,.,TRBJ2-1,TRBV9,CASSTGIAGEYEQFF,TGTGCCAGCAGCACCGGGATAGCGGGAGAGTATGAGCAGTTCTTC
TRBD1,.,TRBJ1-1,TRBV12-5,CASGRDRGTEAFF,TGTGCTAGTGGCAGGGACAGGGGGACTGAAGCTTTCTTT
.,once,TRBJ2-7,TRBV20-1,CSADHAGGSYF,TGCAGTGCCGACCATGCGGGCGGTTCGTACTTC